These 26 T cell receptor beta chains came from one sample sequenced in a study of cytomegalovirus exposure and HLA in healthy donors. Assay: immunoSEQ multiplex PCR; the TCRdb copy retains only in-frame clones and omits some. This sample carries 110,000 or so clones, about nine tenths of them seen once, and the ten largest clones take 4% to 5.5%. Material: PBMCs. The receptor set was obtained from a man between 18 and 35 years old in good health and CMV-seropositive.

Here the CDR3 reads CASSQTGGSSPLHF. CDR3 DNA: TGTGCCAGCAGTCAGACAGGGGGGAGTTCACCCCTCCACTTT. V is TRBV6-5 and J is TRBJ1-6; TRBD1 agrees at 9 bases. CDR3 length: 14 residues. The V and J ends lost 5 bases and 9 bases, in that order; junction bases with no gene match: 5. Germline loops: CDR1 MNHEY, CDR2 SVGAGI.

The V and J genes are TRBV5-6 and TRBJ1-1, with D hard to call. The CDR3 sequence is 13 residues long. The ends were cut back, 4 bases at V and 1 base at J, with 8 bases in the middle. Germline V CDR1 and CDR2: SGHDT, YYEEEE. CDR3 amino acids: CASSLRGNTEAFF. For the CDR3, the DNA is TGTGCCAGCAGCCTCCGGGGGAACACTGAAGCTTTCTTT.

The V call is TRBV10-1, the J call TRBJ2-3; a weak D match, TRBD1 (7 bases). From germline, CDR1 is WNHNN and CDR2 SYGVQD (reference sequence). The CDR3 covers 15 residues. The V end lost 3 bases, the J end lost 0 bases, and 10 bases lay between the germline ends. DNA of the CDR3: TGCGCCAGCAGTGACAGGGGGGCTAGCACAGATACGCAGTATTTT. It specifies CASSDRGASTDTQYF.

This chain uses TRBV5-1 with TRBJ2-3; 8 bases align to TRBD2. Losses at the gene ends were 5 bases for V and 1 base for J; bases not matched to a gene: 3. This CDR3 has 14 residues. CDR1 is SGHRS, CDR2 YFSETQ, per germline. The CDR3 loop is CASSSGTGTDTQYF. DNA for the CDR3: TGCGCCAGCAGTAGCGGGACCGGCACAGATACGCAGTATTTT.

CDR3 region: CASSYRGVTEAFF. For the CDR3, the DNA is TGTGCCAGCAGCTATCGAGGCGTCACTGAAGCTTTCTTT. This rearrangement joins TRBV5-4 to TRBJ1-1; unclear D gene. V lost 3 bases and J 4 bases, leaving 10 bases between the germline ends. The germline gives CDR1 SGHNT, CDR2 YYREEE (reference sequence). The CDR3 sequence is 13 residues long.

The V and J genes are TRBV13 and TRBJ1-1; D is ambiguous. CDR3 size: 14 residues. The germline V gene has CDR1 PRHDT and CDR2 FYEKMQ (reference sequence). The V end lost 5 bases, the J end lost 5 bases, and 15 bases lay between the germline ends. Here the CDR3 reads CASSPPGHRTEAFF. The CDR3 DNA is TGTGCCAGCAGCCCCCCAGGCCACCGGACTGAAGCTTTCTTT. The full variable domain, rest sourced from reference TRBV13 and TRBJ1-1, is AAGVIQSPRHLIKEKRETATLKCYPIPRHDTVYWYQQGPGQDPQFLISFYEKMQSDKGSIPDRFSAQQFSDYHSELNMSSLELGDSALYFCASSPPGHRTEAFFGQGTRLTVV.

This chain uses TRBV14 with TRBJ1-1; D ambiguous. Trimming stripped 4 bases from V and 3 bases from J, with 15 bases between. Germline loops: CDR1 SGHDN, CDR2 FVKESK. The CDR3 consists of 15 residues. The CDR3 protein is CASSPDWGGYTEAFF. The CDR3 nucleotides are TGTGCCAGCAGCCCTGACTGGGGAGGATACACTGAAGCTTTCTTT.

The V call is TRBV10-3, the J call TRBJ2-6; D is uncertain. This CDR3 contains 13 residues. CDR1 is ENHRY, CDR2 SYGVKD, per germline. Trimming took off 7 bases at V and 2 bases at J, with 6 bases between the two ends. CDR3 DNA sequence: TGTGCCATCAAGCAGGCTGGGGCCAACGTCCTGACTTTC. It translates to CAIKQAGANVLTF.

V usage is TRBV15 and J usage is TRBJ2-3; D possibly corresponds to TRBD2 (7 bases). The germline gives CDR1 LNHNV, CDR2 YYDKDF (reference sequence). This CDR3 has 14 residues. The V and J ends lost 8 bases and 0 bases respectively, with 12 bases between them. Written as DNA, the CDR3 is TGTGCCACCGACGCGGGGGCCAGCACAGATACGCAGTATTTT. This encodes CATDAGASTDTQYF.

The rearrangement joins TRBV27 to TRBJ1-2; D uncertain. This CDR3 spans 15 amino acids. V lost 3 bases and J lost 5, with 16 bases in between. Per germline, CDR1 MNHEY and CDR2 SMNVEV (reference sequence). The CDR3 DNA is TGTGCCAGCAGTTTTCGTTCGGGGTGGATTTATGGCTACACCTTC. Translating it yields CASSFRSGWIYGYTF.

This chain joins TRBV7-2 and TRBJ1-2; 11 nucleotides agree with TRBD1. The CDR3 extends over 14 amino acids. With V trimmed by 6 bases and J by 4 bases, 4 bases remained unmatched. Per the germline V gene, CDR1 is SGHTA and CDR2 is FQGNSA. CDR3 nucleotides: TGTGCCAGCAGTACGGACAGGGGGCCCTATGGCTACACCTTC. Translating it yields CASSTDRGPYGYTF. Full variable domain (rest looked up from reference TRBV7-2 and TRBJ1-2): GAGVSQSPSNKVTEKGKDVELRCDPISGHTALYWYRQSLGQGLEFLIYFQGNSAPDKSGLPSDRFSAERTGGSVSTLTIQRTQQEDSAVYLCASSTDRGPYGYTFGSGTRLTVV.

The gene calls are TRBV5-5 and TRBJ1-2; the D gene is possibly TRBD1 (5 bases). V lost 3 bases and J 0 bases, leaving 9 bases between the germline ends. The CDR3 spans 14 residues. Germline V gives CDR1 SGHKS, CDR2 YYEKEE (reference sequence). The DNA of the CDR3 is TGTGCCAGCAGCTCGGGGGGAACTAACTATGGCTACACCTTC. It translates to CASSSGGTNYGYTF.

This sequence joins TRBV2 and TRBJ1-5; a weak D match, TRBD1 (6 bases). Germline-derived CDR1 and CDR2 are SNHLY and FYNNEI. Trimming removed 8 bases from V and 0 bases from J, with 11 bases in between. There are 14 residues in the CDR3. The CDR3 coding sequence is TGTGCCAGCGGGGCAGGGGATAGCAATCAGCCCCAGCATTTT. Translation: CASGAGDSNQPQHF.

The CDR3 sequence is CASSLDRDTEAFF. CDR3 DNA sequence: TGCGCCAGCAGCTTGGACAGGGACACTGAAGCTTTCTTT. The rearrangement joins TRBV5-1 to TRBJ1-1; a possible D gene is TRBD1 (6 bases). V lost 0 bases to trimming and J lost 3 bases, with 6 bases between them. Germline values: CDR1 SGHRS, CDR2 YFSETQ. The CDR3 sequence is 13 residues long.

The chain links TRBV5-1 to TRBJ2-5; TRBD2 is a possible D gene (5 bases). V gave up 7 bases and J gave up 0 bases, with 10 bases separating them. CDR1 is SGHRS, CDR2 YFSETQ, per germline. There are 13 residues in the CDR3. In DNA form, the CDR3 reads TGCGCCAGCCGTTCGGGGTACCAAGAGACCCAGTACTTC. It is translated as CASRSGYQETQYF.

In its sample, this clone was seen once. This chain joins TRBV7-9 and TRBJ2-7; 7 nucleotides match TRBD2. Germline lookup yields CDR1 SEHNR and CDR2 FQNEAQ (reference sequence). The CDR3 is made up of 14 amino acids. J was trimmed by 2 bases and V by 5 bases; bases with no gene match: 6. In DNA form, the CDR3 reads TGTGCCAGCAGCCCCCTGGGGGGGGCCTACGAGCAGTACTTC. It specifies CASSPLGGAYEQYF. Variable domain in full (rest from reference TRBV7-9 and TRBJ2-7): DTGVSQNPRHKITKRGQNVTFRCDPISEHNRLYWYRQTLGQGPEFLTYFQNEAQLEKSRLLSDRFSAERPKGSFSTLEIQRTEQGDSAMYLCASSPLGGAYEQYFGPGTRLTVT.

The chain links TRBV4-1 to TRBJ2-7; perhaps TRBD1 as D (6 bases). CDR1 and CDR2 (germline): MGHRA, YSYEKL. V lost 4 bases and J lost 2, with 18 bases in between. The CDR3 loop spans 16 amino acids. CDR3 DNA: TGCGCCAGCAGCCGCCTCATGGGGCAGGGGACCTACGAGCAGTACTTC. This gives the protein CASSRLMGQGTYEQYF.

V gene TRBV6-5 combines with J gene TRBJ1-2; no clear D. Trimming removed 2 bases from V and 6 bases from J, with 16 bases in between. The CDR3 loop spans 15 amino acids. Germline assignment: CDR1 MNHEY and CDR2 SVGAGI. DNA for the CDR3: TGTGCCAGCAGTTACGGGAGGGAAGGATCGGATGGCTACACCTTC. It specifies CASSYGREGSDGYTF.

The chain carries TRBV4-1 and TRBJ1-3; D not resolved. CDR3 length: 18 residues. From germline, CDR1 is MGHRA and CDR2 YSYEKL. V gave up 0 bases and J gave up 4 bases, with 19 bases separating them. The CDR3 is CASSQDGRRSYSGNTIYF. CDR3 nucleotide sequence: TGCGCCAGCAGCCAAGATGGGCGGAGGTCTTACTCGGGAAACACCATATATTTT.

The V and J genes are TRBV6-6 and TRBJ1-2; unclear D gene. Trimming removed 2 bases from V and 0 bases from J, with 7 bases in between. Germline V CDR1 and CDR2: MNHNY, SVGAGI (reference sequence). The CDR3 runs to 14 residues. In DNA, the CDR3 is TGTGCCAGCAGTTACGGCGGCCCTAACTATGGCTACACCTTC. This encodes CASSYGGPNYGYTF.

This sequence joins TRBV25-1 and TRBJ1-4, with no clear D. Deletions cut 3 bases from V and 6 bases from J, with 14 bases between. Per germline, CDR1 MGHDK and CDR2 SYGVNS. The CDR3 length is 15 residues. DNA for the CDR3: TGTGCCAGCAGTGATCCCGGGGTAATGGATGAAAAACTGTTTTTT. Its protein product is CASSDPGVMDEKLFF.

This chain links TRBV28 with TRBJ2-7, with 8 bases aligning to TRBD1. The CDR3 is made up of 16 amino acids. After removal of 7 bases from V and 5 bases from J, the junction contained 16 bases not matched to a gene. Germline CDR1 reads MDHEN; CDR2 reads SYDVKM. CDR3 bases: TGTGCCAGCATCCCATATGCCGGACAGGGTGGCCACGAGCAGTACTTC. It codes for CASIPYAGQGGHEQYF.

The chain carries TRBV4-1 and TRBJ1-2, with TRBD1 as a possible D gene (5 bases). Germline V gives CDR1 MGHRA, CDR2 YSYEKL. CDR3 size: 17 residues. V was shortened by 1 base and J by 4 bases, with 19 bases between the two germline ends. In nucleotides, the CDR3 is TGCGCCAGCAGCCAAGCGGGGACTACTATAGCGGGCTATGGCTACACCTTC. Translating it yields CASSQAGTTIAGYGYTF.

CDR3 bases: TGTGCCAGCAGCCAAGGGGCTACCACCTCCCTTCAAGAGACCCAGTACTTC. Translation gives CASSQGATTSLQETQYF. J is TRBJ2-5 and V is TRBV4-2, with D unresolved. Between the trimmed V and J ends, which lost 1 base and 2 bases, there was a span of 17 bases. Germline V gene data show CDR1 as LGHNA and CDR2 as YNFKEQ. The length of the CDR3 is 17 residues.

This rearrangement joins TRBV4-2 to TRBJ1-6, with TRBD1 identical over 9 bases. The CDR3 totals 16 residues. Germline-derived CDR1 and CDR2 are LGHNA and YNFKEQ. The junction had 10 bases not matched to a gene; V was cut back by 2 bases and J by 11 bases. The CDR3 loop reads CASSQPTGGRRTPLHF. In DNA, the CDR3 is TGTGCCAGCAGCCAACCCACAGGGGGCCGGAGAACACCCCTCCACTTT.

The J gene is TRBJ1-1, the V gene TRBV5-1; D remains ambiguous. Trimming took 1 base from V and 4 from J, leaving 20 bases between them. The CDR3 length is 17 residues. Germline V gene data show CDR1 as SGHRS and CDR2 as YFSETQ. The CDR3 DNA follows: TGCGCCAGCAGCTTGAAGACGAGTGTGAGGGTGGGCACTGAAGCTTTCTTT. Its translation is CASSLKTSVRVGTEAFF. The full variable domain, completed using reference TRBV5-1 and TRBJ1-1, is KAGVTQTPRYLIKTRGQQVTLSCSPISGHRSVSWYQQTPGQGLQFLFEYFSETQRNKGNFPGRFSGRQFSNSRSEMNVSTLELGDSALYLCASSLKTSVRVGTEAFFGQGTRLTVV.